Shown below are 25 T cell receptor beta chains from a single sample sequenced in a study of early T cells in non-severe SARS-CoV-2 infection. TCRdb ran MiXCR on the 5' RACE reads and lists one entry per CDR3 protein. The table lists some 50,000 distinct CDR3 sequences, roughly 8.8% of them singletons, with more than 20% in the top ten. Sequenced: whole blood. The receptor source for this set is an adult who was a healthcare worker with PCR-confirmed SARS-CoV-2 infection or an uninfected control (not recorded which).

This clonotype turned up a few times. The CDR3 reads CASSRSSKGIQYF. The DNA of the CDR3 is TGTGCCAGCAGCCGAAGTTCAAAAGGGATTCAGTACTTC. The chain employs TRBV3-1 and TRBJ2-4; no firm D call. CDR3 length: 13 residues. The germline V gene has CDR1 LGHDT and CDR2 YNNKEL (reference sequence). Trimming left V 4 bases short and J 10 bases short, with 14 bases between.

The genes are TRBV12-5 and TRBJ2-7; D unclear. Trimming removed 5 bases at V and 1 base at J, with 12 bases between. CDR1 and CDR2 (germline): LGHNT, FRNRAP. This CDR3 contains 14 residues. CDR3 sequence: CASGPSLGSYEQYF. The DNA for the CDR3 is TGTGCTAGTGGTCCTTCCCTAGGATCCTACGAGCAGTACTTC.

This clonotype is labeled as medium-sized. This rearrangement joins TRBV12-3 or TRBV12-4 to TRBJ2-1, with D perhaps assigned TRBD1 or TRBD2 (5 bases each). The V gene lost 8 bases and the J gene lost 0 bases, with 8 bases spanning the gap. This CDR3 contains 13 residues. CDR3 loop: CASGGTSYNEQFF. As DNA, the CDR3 is TGTGCCAGCGGGGGTACCTCCTACAATGAGCAGTTCTTC.

Only a few counts were recorded for this clonotype. The gene calls are TRBV29-1 and TRBJ2-6; the D gene could be TRBD1 or TRBD2 (5 bases each). The V end lost 4 bases, the J end lost 0 bases, and 10 bases lay between the germline ends. The germline V gene encodes CDR1 SQVTM and CDR2 ANQGSEA. The CDR3 is 15 residues long. DNA of the CDR3: TGCAGCGTTGTTGAGGGGTCCTCTGGGGCCAACGTCCTGACTTTC. This codes for CSVVEGSSGANVLTF.

This chain joins TRBV7-3 and TRBJ2-1; TRBD2 might be the D (6 bases). V lost 5 bases and J 2 bases, leaving 13 bases between the germline ends. CDR1 is SGHTA, CDR2 FQGTGA, per germline. The CDR3 sequence is 15 residues long. The CDR3 region is CASSRSGRAYNEQFF. CDR3 bases: TGTGCCAGCAGCCGGAGCGGGCGGGCCTACAATGAGCAGTTCTTC. Supplemented by reference TRBV7-3 and TRBJ2-1, the full variable domain reads GAGVSQTPSNKVTEKGKYVELRCDPISGHTALYWYRQSLGQGPEFLIYFQGTGAADDSGLPNDRFFAVRPEGSVSTLKIQRTERGDSAVYLCASSRSGRAYNEQFFGPGTRLTVL.

The CDR3, as DNA: TGCAGCGTCGCCGCCGGGACAGCGAACACCGGGGAGCTGTTTTTT. Translation: CSVAAGTANTGELFF. This chain connects TRBV29-1 to TRBJ2-2; TRBD1 matches 7 bases. The CDR3 is 15 amino acids. Trimming at V came to 6 bases and at J to 0 bases, leaving 7 bases not matched to a gene. In germline, CDR1 is SQVTM, CDR2 ANQGSEA.

The sample holds many counts of this clonotype. V and J are TRBV6-5 and TRBJ2-5, with a weak D call TRBD2 (6 bases). Germline CDR1 MNHEY, CDR2 SVGAGI. This CDR3 has 12 residues. V was pared by 10 bases and J by 5 bases, with 14 bases between. The CDR3 DNA reads TGTGCCACTAAATATGGGGGGGAGACCCAGTACTTC. It yields the protein CATKYGGETQYF.

This clonotype was seen only a few times. The rearrangement joins TRBV30 to TRBJ2-2, with a possible D match to TRBD2 (6 bases). The V gene lost 4 bases and the J gene lost 4 bases, with 13 bases spanning the gap. This CDR3 contains 14 residues. CDR1 is GTSNPN and CDR2 is SVGIG in the germline V gene (reference sequence). The CDR3 DNA reads as TGTGCCTGGAATCGGGAGTTGGGCACCGGGGAGCTGTTTTTT. Translating it yields CAWNRELGTGELFF.

This clonotype was counted ten times or more. The rearrangement joins TRBV24-1 to TRBJ2-5; no firm D call. Trimming took off 2 bases at V and 5 bases at J, with 11 bases between the two ends. This CDR3 comprises 14 residues. Germline CDR1 KGHDR, CDR2 SFDVKD. The CDR3 here is CATSDSGPRETQYF. In DNA form, the CDR3 reads TGTGCCACCAGTGATTCCGGACCCCGGGAGACCCAGTACTTC.

This clonotype appeared many times. The chain employs TRBV5-1 and TRBJ2-2, with 9 bases matching TRBD1. V was clipped by 0 bases and J by 4 bases; unmatched bases: 1. CDR3 size: 15 residues. Germline lookup yields CDR1 SGHRS and CDR2 YFSETQ. The CDR3 bases are TGCGCCAGCAGCTTGGTGACAGGGGGCACCGGGGAGCTGTTTTTT. It codes for CASSLVTGGTGELFF. Combining the CDR3 with reference TRBV5-1 and TRBJ2-2 gives the whole variable domain KAGVTQTPRYLIKTRGQQVTLSCSPISGHRSVSWYQQTPGQGLQFLFEYFSETQRNKGNFPGRFSGRQFSNSRSEMNVSTLELGDSALYLCASSLVTGGTGELFFGEGSRLTVL.

The chain combines TRBV13 with TRBJ1-2; D unclear. The germline CDR1 and CDR2 sequences are PRHDT and FYEKMQ (reference sequence). Trimming cost V 2 bases and J 2 bases, with 6 bases left between them. The CDR3 runs to 13 residues. The CDR3 loop reads CASSLPRNYGYTF. CDR3 in DNA: TGTGCCAGCAGCTTACCCCGAAACTATGGCTACACCTTC.

Only a few counts were recorded for this clonotype. The chain links TRBV18 to TRBJ1-1; unclear D gene. The CDR3 spans 14 residues. V shed 3 bases and J shed 1 base, with 9 bases lying between them. Germline CDR1 is KGHSH and CDR2 is LQKENI. CDR3 coding DNA: TGTGCCAGCTCACCGGCATCTACGAACACTGAAGCTTTCTTT. Translated: CASSPASTNTEAFF.

This clonotype was seen a few times. J is TRBJ1-6 and V is TRBV9; TRBD1 is a possible D gene (6 bases). V was shortened by 0 bases and J by 7 bases, with 8 bases between the two germline ends. This CDR3 is built from 14 residues. Per the germline V gene, CDR1 is SGDLS and CDR2 is YYNGEE. The CDR3 sequence: CASSVDTGNSPLHF. The CDR3 bases are TGTGCCAGCAGCGTAGACACAGGGAATTCACCCCTCCACTTT.

This sequence joins TRBV12-3 or TRBV12-4 and TRBJ2-2, with 8 positions matching TRBD2. CDR3 size: 14 residues. J lost 7 bases, V lost 7 bases, and 8 bases had no gene match. CDR3 residues: CASTQGLAGGELFF. The CDR3 region has the DNA TGTGCCAGCACCCAAGGACTAGCAGGCGGGGAGCTGTTTTTT.

This clonotype has at least ten counts. The J gene is TRBJ2-3, the V gene TRBV2; D is unresolved. CDR3 length equals 17 residues. V was shortened by 4 bases and J by 0 bases, with 17 bases between the two germline ends. Germline values: CDR1 SNHLY, CDR2 FYNNEI. The CDR3: CASSATLATGSTDTQYF. In nucleotides, the CDR3 is TGTGCCAGCAGTGCCACCTTAGCCACCGGCAGCACAGATACGCAGTATTTT. Looking up the rest from reference TRBV2 and TRBJ2-3 gives the full variable domain: EPEVTQTPSHQVTQMGQEVILRCVPISNHLYFYWYRQILGQKVEFLVSFYNNEISEKSEIFDDQFSVERPDGSNFTLKIRSTKLEDSAMYFCASSATLATGSTDTQYFGPGTRLTVL.

This clonotype was picked up many times. V is TRBV7-6 and J is TRBJ2-1; D is ambiguous. Germline loops: CDR1 SGHVS, CDR2 FNYEAQ. CDR3 size: 15 residues. V was clipped by 5 bases and J by 4 bases, with 15 bases between them. Here the CDR3 reads CASSPSMSEYNEQFF. The CDR3 coding sequence is TGTGCCAGCAGCCCCTCCATGAGCGAGTACAATGAGCAGTTCTTC. Using reference TRBV7-6 and TRBJ2-1 for the parts outside the CDR3, the full variable domain is GAGVSQSPRYKVTKRGQDVALRCDPISGHVSLYWYRQALGQGPEFLTYFNYEAQQDKSGLPNDRFSAERPEGSISTLTIQRTEQRDSAMYRCASSPSMSEYNEQFFGPGTRLTVL.

J is TRBJ1-2 and V is TRBV19; no reliable D call. V gave up 6 bases and J gave up 3 bases, with 11 bases separating them. The germline V gene has CDR1 LNHDA and CDR2 SQIVND (reference sequence). The CDR3 spans 13 residues. CDR3 region: CASSLQLHYGYTF. The CDR3 nucleotides are TGTGCCAGTAGCCTTCAATTGCACTATGGCTACACCTTC.

This clonotype turned up a few times. V usage is TRBV5-6 and J usage is TRBJ2-7; TRBD1 matches 7 bases. This CDR3 is built from 16 residues. CDR1 SGHDT and CDR2 YYEEEE come from the germline V gene. The junction had 12 bases not matched to a gene; V was cut back by 0 bases and J by 6 bases. In nucleotides, the CDR3 is TGTGCCAGCAGCTTGGCTACGGTGACAGGGAACTCCGAGCAGTACTTC. This encodes CASSLATVTGNSEQYF. Variable domain in full (rest from reference TRBV5-6 and TRBJ2-7): DAGVTQSPTHLIKTRGQQVTLRCSPKSGHDTVSWYQQALGQGPQFIFQYYEEEERQRGNFPDRFSGHQFPNYSSELNVNALLLGDSALYLCASSLATVTGNSEQYFGPGTRLTVT.

In this sample, this clonotype turned up many times. The chain is built from TRBV7-2 and TRBJ2-6; D is unresolved. Trimming removed 1 base from V and 4 bases from J, with 8 bases in between. The CDR3 has 15 residues. The germline V gene encodes CDR1 SGHTA and CDR2 FQGNSA. Here the CDR3 reads CASSLGGSGANVLTF. The CDR3 bases are TGTGCCAGCAGCTTAGGGGGATCGGGGGCCAACGTCCTGACTTTC.

This clonotype was observed a few times. The V gene is TRBV6-5, the J gene TRBJ2-3, with D tentatively TRBD2 (6 bases). Germline CDR1 MNHEY, CDR2 SVGAGI. V shed 5 bases and J shed 4 bases, with 19 bases lying between them. This CDR3 region has 16 residues. The CDR3 nucleotides read TGTGCCAGCAGTCTACGGGGGATTGGGTCCCCAGATACGCAGTATTTT. Translating gives CASSLRGIGSPDTQYF.

In this sample, this clonotype turned up many times. The DNA of the CDR3 is TGTGCCAGCAGCCTGTATTGGGTGGATTCACCCCTCCACTTT. As protein: CASSLYWVDSPLHF. V gene TRBV7-8 combines with J gene TRBJ1-6; no clear D. V gave up 5 bases and J gave up 8 bases, with 13 bases separating them. CDR3 length equals 14 residues. Germline V lookup: CDR1 SGHVS, CDR2 FQNEAQ. Based on the CDR3 plus reference TRBV7-8 and TRBJ1-6, the full variable domain is GAGVSQSPRYKVAKRGQDVALRCDPISGHVSLFWYQQALGQGPEFLTYFQNEAQLDKSGLPSDRFFAERPEGSVSTLKIQRTQQEDSAVYLCASSLYWVDSPLHFGNGTRLTVT.

Many counts were recorded for this clonotype. This chain connects TRBV7-9 to TRBJ2-7; tentative D call: TRBD1 (5 bases). The germline gives CDR1 SEHNR, CDR2 FQNEAQ (reference sequence). The germline V and J ends were trimmed by 2 bases and 5 bases, with 10 bases remaining between them. The CDR3 loop spans 13 amino acids. CDR3 DNA sequence: TGTGCCAGCAGCTTAACCGCCAGGGACGAGCAGTACTTC. It translates to CASSLTARDEQYF.

The chain employs TRBV20-1 and TRBJ1-1; a weak D match, TRBD1 (5 bases). Germline V gene data show CDR1 as DFQATT and CDR2 as SNEGSKA (reference sequence). This CDR3 comprises 13 residues. The CDR3 DNA is TGCAGACTCGCAGGGCCATCGGCCACTGAAGCTTTCTTT. Its protein is CRLAGPSATEAFF.

In its sample, this clonotype was seen a few times. The V call is TRBV10-3, the J call TRBJ1-2; D gene ambiguous. From germline, CDR1 is ENHRY and CDR2 SYGVKD. The CDR3 contains 12 residues. The V end lost 8 bases, the J end lost 4 bases, and 11 bases lay between the germline ends. The CDR3 bases are TGTGCCATCTCCGAAAGCCTCTATGGCTACACCTTC. This codes for CAISESLYGYTF.

This clonotype has a count of ten or more. This sequence joins TRBV19 and TRBJ2-1, with D tentatively TRBD2 (5 bases). Germline loops: CDR1 LNHDA, CDR2 SQIVND (reference sequence). The CDR3 loop spans 13 amino acids. With 5 bases removed from V and 7 bases from J, the gap between germline ends came to 12 bases. The CDR3 here is CASSGGSRNEQFF. Here the CDR3 DNA reads TGTGCCAGTAGTGGAGGCAGCAGGAATGAGCAGTTCTTC.